These 8 T cell receptor beta chains were sequenced from one sample in a study of identical twins. TCRdb processed the 5' RACE reads anew with MiXCR; each CDR3 protein has one entry. The sample consists of approximately 1.8 million distinct CDR3 sequences, around 29% of them appearing once. Sample: cord blood. These receptors all stem from a newborn girl in good health.

J is TRBJ2-5 and V is TRBV20-1; D is undetermined. The germline V gene has CDR1 DFQATT and CDR2 SNEGSKA (reference sequence). This CDR3 spans 14 amino acids. V was pared by 0 bases and J by 11 bases, with 19 bases between. The CDR3, as DNA: TGCAGTGCTAGAGATTTCGCTAGGATGACGGAGCAGTACTTC. Protein: CSARDFARMTEQYF.

This rearrangement joins TRBV7-2 to TRBJ1-1; TRBD1 agrees at 7 bases. The CDR3 has 13 residues. V lost 5 bases to trimming and J lost 4 bases; unmatched junction nucleotides: 4. The V gene's germline CDR1 is SGHTA and CDR2 FQGNSA. The CDR3 sequence is CASSRDSATEAFF. CDR3 sequence (DNA): TGTGCCAGCAGCCGGGACAGTGCCACTGAAGCTTTCTTT.

The V gene is TRBV24-1, the J gene TRBJ2-5, with D possibly being TRBD1 or TRBD2 (5 bases each). CDR1 and CDR2 from the germline V gene are KGHDR and SFDVKD. V lost 3 bases to trimming and J lost 4 bases, with 14 bases between them. The CDR3 loop spans 15 amino acids. CDR3 nucleotides: TGTGCCACCAGTGATGGGACGGGGAACTCAGAGACCCAGTACTTC. Translated: CATSDGTGNSETQYF.

The table lists this clonotype with a few counts. The rearrangement uses TRBV24-1 and TRBJ2-3; possibly TRBD2 for D (5 bases). The CDR3 covers 16 residues. Trimming stripped 0 bases from V and 2 bases from J, with 11 bases between. Germline-derived CDR1 and CDR2 are KGHDR and SFDVKD. The CDR3 nucleotides read TGTGCCACCAGTGATTTGGACGGGGAACCCACAGATACGCAGTATTTT. Its protein is CATSDLDGEPTDTQYF.

This clonotype was recorded a few times. V is TRBV7-9 and J is TRBJ2-5; D might be TRBD2 (6 bases). The CDR3 is 17 amino acids. The V and J ends lost 3 bases and 11 bases respectively, with 28 bases between them. Per germline, CDR1 SEHNR and CDR2 FQNEAQ (reference sequence). This CDR3 reads CASSFSGADVPYNEQYF. Written as DNA, the CDR3 is TGTGCCAGCAGCTTTAGCGGCGCCGACGTTCCCTACAATGAGCAGTACTTC.

This rearrangement joins TRBV27 to TRBJ2-1, with 14 nucleotides matching TRBD2. Germline assignment: CDR1 MNHEY and CDR2 SMNVEV (reference sequence). Trimming removed 9 bases from V and 6 bases from J; junction bases left unmatched: 10. This CDR3 is built from 16 residues. The CDR3: CARPGPGLAGANEQFF. The DNA for the CDR3 is TGTGCCAGACCTGGGCCGGGACTAGCGGGAGCCAATGAGCAGTTCTTC.

The chain links TRBV20-1 to TRBJ2-1; maybe TRBD2 (6 bases). Per germline, CDR1 DFQATT and CDR2 SNEGSKA (reference sequence). The CDR3 is made up of 16 amino acids. Trimming cost V 2 bases and J 13 bases, with 27 bases left between them. CDR3 sequence (DNA): TGCAGTGCTAGACGTGGGCCACTAGCCGGAAAGGAGACCCAGTTCTTC. This codes for CSARRGPLAGKETQFF.

This clonotype was recorded a few times. CDR3 amino acids: CASSHDRGGYNEQYF. The CDR3 DNA is TGTGCCAGCAGCCACGACAGGGGCGGGTACAATGAGCAGTACTTC. This sequence joins TRBV6-5 and TRBJ2-5; 8 bases match TRBD1. The V gene's germline CDR1 is MNHEY and CDR2 SVGAGI. V dropped 6 bases and J dropped 11; count of bases not matched to a gene: 17. This CDR3 region has 15 residues.